This TCR beta chain was captured by sequencing in a study of cytomegalovirus exposure and HLA in healthy donors. A word on this clone: Sequence at one end of the junction differs from germline and may be a read error.

The CDR3 runs 14 residues. The germline V gene encodes CDR1 SGHVS and CDR2 FQNEAQ. PCR primers comprised 60 Vbeta and 13 Jbeta primers. The assay was immunoSEQ multiplex PCR, and TCRdb's table has in-frame clones only and misses some. The sample yields about 82,000 clones, around 82% seen once. The J gene is TRBJ2-7, the V gene TRBV7-8, with 8 bases that match TRBD1. This receptor was obtained from a man aged 45-60 years in good health and CMV-seronegative. Sequences were obtained from PBMCs. The CDR3, as DNA: TGTGCCAGCAGCGCACGACAGGGGCCCTACGAGCAGCACTTC. Its translation: CASSARQGPYEQHF. Full variable domain (outside the CDR3, taken from reference TRBV7-8 and TRBJ2-7): GAGVSQSPRYKVAKRGQDVALRCDPISGHVSLFWYQQALGQGPEFLTYFQNEAQLDKSGLPSDRFFAERPEGSVSTLKIQRTQQEDSAVYLCASSARQGPYEQHFGPGTRLTVT.